This TCR beta chain comes out of a study of blood T cell repertoires in COVID-19. From germline, CDR1 is LGHDT and CDR2 YNNKEL (reference sequence). The CDR3 runs 12 residues. Trimming took 2 bases from V and 10 from J; bases not matched to a gene: 0. In the authors' methods: By means of reference gene primer amplification, nucleated cell counts were estimated. TCRdb's copy holds only in-frame clones and misses some; the assay was immunoSEQ multiplex PCR. D and trimming were read from the DNA, whereas the V and J calls and clone size are those reported in that table. The sample lists about 130,000 clones; approximately 91% were seen once.

The TCR comes from a woman of 80 years or more with acute or convalescent COVID-19. The sequencing input was peripheral blood. The chain couples TRBV3-1 (or the pseudogene TRBV3-2) to TRBJ2-1; 9 bases are shared with TRBD2. The CDR3 coding sequence is TGTGCCAGCAGCCAACTAGCGGGGGAGCAGTTCTTC. As protein: CASSQLAGEQFF.